This T cell receptor beta chain was retrieved from a study of shared T cell receptors in the human thymus. Trimming pared 0 bases from V and 4 bases from J, leaving 12 bases between. Per germline, CDR1 LGHNA and CDR2 YNFKEQ. The CDR3 covers 16 residues. Clones were sequenced by immunoSEQ multiplex PCR, and TCRdb holds only the in-frame ones, with some missing. The table shows some 700,000 clones, with 70% to 90% occurring only once. This sample was shared with a second study, whose subject was human thymus T cells. From that study: The source of the thymus tissue was resections taken during corrective heart surgery. Across thymic and blood repertoires, the usage of V and J genes appeared to be biased. Related studies noted strongly shared thymic repertoires across unrelated people.

The rearrangement joins TRBV4-2 to TRBJ1-4, with a tentative D call TRBD1 (5 bases). Sample: thymocytes. The sequence derives from a girl in the first two years of life with a congenital heart defect. CDR3 in DNA: TGTGCCAGCAGCCAAGATGTCAGGGATAATAATGAAAAACTGTTTTTT. This translates into CASSQDVRDNNEKLFF.